Presented here are 6 T cell receptor beta chains from one specimen sequenced in a study of Ad26.COV2.S vaccination and SARS-CoV-2 variants. Specified treatment: 15 to 20 received Ad26.COV2.S at low or high dose, single or two shots; about 5 received placebo; per-sample allocation not given. Samples analyzed were those drawn on day 63 after the first vaccine or placebo injection. Clones were sequenced by immunoSEQ multiplex PCR, and TCRdb holds only the in-frame ones, with some missing. The table has roughly 380,000 clones, approximately 90% seen once. This sample comprised peripheral blood, obtained in a trial of Ad26.COV2.S vaccine versus placebo. These receptors were taken from a person aged 18-60 years who received the Ad26.COV2.S COVID-19 vaccine or a placebo.

The chain links TRBV3-1 (or the pseudogene TRBV3-2) to TRBJ2-5; D is undetermined. This CDR3 spans 14 amino acids. V dropped 4 bases and J dropped 2 bases, with 11 bases sitting between them. CDR1 is LGHDT and CDR2 is YNNKEL in the germline V gene (reference sequence). In nucleotides, the CDR3 is TGTGCCAGCAGCCTAGGTGTGGCACAAGAGACCCAGTACTTC. Encoded protein: CASSLGVAQETQYF.

The CDR3 sequence is CASSSDRGISNQPQHF. The CDR3 region has the DNA TGTGCCAGCAGTTCGGACAGGGGGATTAGCAATCAGCCCCAGCATTTT. The rearrangement joins TRBV27 to TRBJ1-5; 10 positions match TRBD1. V lost 4 bases, J lost 0 bases, and 3 bases stayed unmatched. Germline V gene lookup returns CDR1 MNHEY and CDR2 SMNVEV (reference sequence). The CDR3 extends over 16 amino acids.

The V gene is TRBV5-6, the J gene TRBJ1-4, with D uncertain. The CDR3 runs to 15 residues. Germline V gene data show CDR1 as SGHDT and CDR2 as YYEEEE. V was trimmed by 2 bases and J by 0 bases, leaving 8 bases between them. CDR3 sequence reads: CASSLRVATNEKLFF. CDR3 in DNA: TGTGCCAGCAGCTTAAGAGTTGCAACTAATGAAAAACTGTTTTTT.

This chain links TRBV4-3 with TRBJ2-7, with TRBD2 matching over 12 bases. With V trimmed by 1 base and J by 5 bases, 0 bases remained unmatched. The CDR3 loop spans 14 amino acids. Germline V gene sequence: CDR1 LGHNA, CDR2 YSLEER. The CDR3 here is CASSQGTSGDEQYF. The CDR3 DNA reads as TGCGCCAGCAGCCAAGGGACTAGCGGGGACGAGCAGTACTTC.

V and J are TRBV18 and TRBJ1-1; D may be TRBD1 (5 bases). Germline V gene sequence: CDR1 KGHSH, CDR2 LQKENI. The CDR3 spans 14 residues. The V end lost 2 bases, the J end lost 1 base, and 8 bases lay between the germline ends. The CDR3 sequence is CASSPGAENTEAFF. The CDR3 DNA reads TGTGCCAGCTCACCAGGGGCCGAGAACACTGAAGCTTTCTTT. The variable domain in full, completed from reference TRBV18 and TRBJ1-1, reads NAGVMQNPRHLVRRRGQEARLRCSPMKGHSHVYWYRQLPEEGLKFMVYLQKENIIDESGMPKERFSAEFPKEGPSILRIQQVVRGDSAAYFCASSPGAENTEAFFGQGTRLTVV.

This chain connects TRBV7-8 to TRBJ2-3; TRBD2 is a possible D gene (6 bases). The CDR3 sequence is 15 residues long. The V gene lost 5 bases and the J gene lost 0 bases, with 12 bases spanning the gap. The germline gives CDR1 SGHVS, CDR2 FQNEAQ. CDR3 region: CASSGGILSTDTQYF. The CDR3 nucleotides are TGTGCCAGCAGCGGCGGGATTCTTAGCACAGATACGCAGTATTTT.